These 4 T cell receptor beta chains originate from one sample sequenced in a study of cytomegalovirus exposure and HLA in healthy donors. The PCR had 60 Vbeta and 13 Jbeta primers. Clones were sequenced by immunoSEQ multiplex PCR, and TCRdb holds only the in-frame ones, with some missing. The sample gives under 170,000 clones, 75% to 85% of which show up once; 6.3% is in the top ten. Material for sequencing was PBMCs. Receptor source: a man aged 50 to 60 in good health and CMV-seropositive.

The CDR3 sequence: CASTSLAGADTQYF. In DNA, the CDR3 is TGTGCCAGCACCTCACTAGCGGGAGCAGATACGCAGTATTTT. This chain joins TRBV27 and TRBJ2-3, with 11 nucleotides matching TRBD2. The CDR3 runs 14 residues. After removal of 7 bases from V and 4 bases from J, the junction contained 4 bases not matched to a gene. CDR1 and CDR2 from the germline V gene are MNHEY and SMNVEV (reference sequence).

This sequence joins TRBV11-2 and TRBJ2-2, with D hard to call. From germline, CDR1 is SGHAT and CDR2 FQNNGV. The CDR3 contains 14 residues. Trimming pared 0 bases from V and 6 bases from J, leaving 8 bases between. The CDR3 DNA is TGTGCCAGCAGCTTAGACCTTAGATCCGGGGAGCTGTTTTTT. Translation: CASSLDLRSGELFF.

In this sample, this clone turned up a few times. The CDR3 protein is CASSYSMTAGAGYTF. CDR3 in DNA: TGTGCCAGCAGTTACTCGATGACGGCAGGGGCGGGCTACACCTTC. The rearrangement uses TRBV6-5 and TRBJ1-2, with a possible D match to TRBD1 (6 bases). Trimming removed 0 bases at V and 8 bases at J, with 16 bases between. CDR3 length: 15 amino acids. Looked up from germline, CDR1 is MNHEY and CDR2 is SVGAGI.

The V and J genes are TRBV27 and TRBJ2-5; D is unclear. Germline CDR1 is MNHEY and CDR2 is SMNVEV (reference sequence). The CDR3 length is 13 residues. Trimming removed 3 bases at V and 1 base at J, with 6 bases between. The CDR3 DNA follows: TGTGCCAGCAGTTTCAGGCCCCAAGAGACCCAGTACTTC. Protein product: CASSFRPQETQYF.